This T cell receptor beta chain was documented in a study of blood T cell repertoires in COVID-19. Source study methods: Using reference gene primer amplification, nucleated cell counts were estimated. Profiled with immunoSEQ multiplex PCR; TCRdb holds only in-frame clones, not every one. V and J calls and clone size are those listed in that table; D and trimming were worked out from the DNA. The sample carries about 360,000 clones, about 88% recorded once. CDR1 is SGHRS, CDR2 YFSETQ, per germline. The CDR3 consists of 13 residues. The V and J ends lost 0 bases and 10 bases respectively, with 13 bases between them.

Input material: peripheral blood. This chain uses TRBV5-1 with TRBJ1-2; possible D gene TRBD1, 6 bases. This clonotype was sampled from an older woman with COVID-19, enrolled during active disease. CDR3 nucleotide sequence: TGCGCCAGCAGCTTGGAAGGGAGGGGGGACTACACCTTC. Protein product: CASSLEGRGDYTF.